This entry lists 6 T cell receptor beta chains sequenced from one sample in a study of early T cells in non-severe SARS-CoV-2 infection. TCRdb reprocessed the 5' RACE reads via MiXCR and lists one record per CDR3 protein. The top ten hold 11% of the sample, which has just under 30,000 distinct CDR3 sequences, roughly 5% seen once. The sample was whole blood. The origin of the receptors is an adult who was a healthcare worker with PCR-confirmed SARS-CoV-2 infection or an uninfected control (not recorded which).

This clonotype was seen many times. V is TRBV18 and J is TRBJ2-1, with a weak D call TRBD2 (6 bases). Germline-derived CDR1 and CDR2 are KGHSH and LQKENI. Between the trimmed V and J ends, which lost 2 bases and 4 bases, there was a span of 18 bases. The CDR3 loop spans 17 amino acids. The CDR3 spells CASSPRSGGTTYNEQFF. CDR3 in DNA: TGTGCCAGCTCACCAAGGTCCGGCGGGACCACGTACAATGAGCAGTTCTTC. The full variable domain, rest sourced from reference TRBV18 and TRBJ2-1, is NAGVMQNPRHLVRRRGQEARLRCSPMKGHSHVYWYRQLPEEGLKFMVYLQKENIIDESGMPKERFSAEFPKEGPSILRIQQVVRGDSAAYFCASSPRSGGTTYNEQFFGPGTRLTVL.

This clonotype was seen a few times. The CDR3 nucleotides are TGCAGTGCTAGCATGGGAGAGCAGTTCTTC. Protein sequence: CSASMGEQFF. The chain recombines TRBV20-1 with TRBJ2-1; D uncertain. This CDR3 is 10 amino acids long. The V and J ends lost 3 bases and 10 bases respectively, with 7 bases between them. Germline V gene lookup returns CDR1 DFQATT and CDR2 SNEGSKA (reference sequence).

This chain joins TRBV10-3 and TRBJ2-3, with 7 bases aligning to TRBD2. CDR1 and CDR2 (germline): ENHRY, SYGVKD. This CDR3 has 14 amino acids. The trim removed 2 bases at V and 6 bases at J, leaving 5 bases unmatched. CDR3 protein: CAISETGLVDTQYF. For the CDR3, the DNA is TGTGCCATCAGTGAGACCGGACTAGTCGATACGCAGTATTTT.

The gene calls are TRBV11-2 and TRBJ2-1; possibly TRBD2 for D (5 bases). V was pared by 5 bases and J by 10 bases, with 12 bases between. Germline loops: CDR1 SGHAT, CDR2 FQNNGV. The CDR3 loop spans 12 amino acids. As DNA, the CDR3 is TGTGCCAGCAGCGTACTAGACGGGGAGCAGTTCTTC. Translating it yields CASSVLDGEQFF.

This clonotype was counted many times. V usage is TRBV12-3 or TRBV12-4 and J usage is TRBJ2-2; D remains unclear. CDR3 length: 13 amino acids. The germline V and J ends were trimmed by 7 bases and 3 bases, with 9 bases remaining between them. CDR3 region: CASTAVHTGELFF. As DNA, the CDR3 is TGTGCCAGCACGGCGGTGCACACCGGGGAGCTGTTTTTT.

This clonotype was detected many times. This sequence joins TRBV5-1 and TRBJ2-5, with 7 bases matching TRBD1. The ends lost 4 bases at V and 2 bases at J; junction bases unmatched: 8. The CDR3 length is 15 residues. Germline V CDR1 and CDR2: SGHRS, YFSETQ. In nucleotides, the CDR3 is TGCGCCAGCAGCATATCCTCGGGACAGCAAGAGACCCAGTACTTC. Translating it yields CASSISSGQQETQYF.